This T cell receptor (delta chain) was sequenced in a study of DNA immune sequencing with unique molecular identifiers (dated by TCRdb to the early 2020s). With respect to the entire study: Using immunomagnetic cell separation, gammadelta T cells were enriched from buffy coats, and the genomic DNA of these cells was sequenced. Healthy individuals were used as donors, and sorted peripheral blood gammadelta T cells were profiled from ten to eleven of these donors. An ultrasensitive DNA-based TRD repertoire sequencing method using PCR-introduced unique molecular identifiers was developed and validated in the study. The method was validated on synthetic reference molecules and on blood samples from healthy individuals. Fluorescence-activated cell sorting was used to enrich gammadelta T cells from PBMC of some 10 healthy individuals. For the enriched versus non-enriched comparison, 85 to 100 ng enriched gammadelta T-cell DNA and 0.9 to 1 ug non-enriched PBMC DNA were sequenced.

The paper as a whole reports these results and caveats: Novel TRD sequences not targeted by the primers cannot be detected with the primer-based approach. Among clonotypes from healthy donors, the most common TRD rearrangement was TRDV2 paired with TRDJ1. Healthy donors differed in TRD repertoire diversity, and several donors were highly oligoclonal, meaning the top 5 clonotypes made up more than half of productive molecules.

The CDR3 spans 19 residues, from the cysteine through the phenylalanine. Kept here is only the CDR3 DNA, which spans 57 bases and is read in frame from base 1. After removal of 1 base from V and 1 base from J, the junction retains 8 bases not matched to a gene. As encoded in the germline V gene, CDR1 is GEAIGNYY while CDR2 is EKD. Library preparation employed multiplex PCR. A 32-plex assay with primers for all 8 TRDV and 4 TRDJ genes covering the CDR3 was used to amplify genomic DNA. A 12-nucleotide UMI was added during around 3 barcoding PCR cycles, followed by a second PCR with Illumina adapter primers. Libraries were purified with AMPure XP beads and quality-checked on a Fragment Analyzer with the HS NGS Fragment kit. Sequencing was run on an Illumina MiniSeq mid-output kit with roughly 20% PhiX and 150 cycles of paired-end reads. The paper's processing steps were these. Reads were processed with MIGEC version 1.2.9 to group reads by UMI and build error-corrected consensus sequences. Post-processing used modified VDJtools version 1.2.1 scripts and the tcR R package. TCRdb reran clone calling on the public reads with CATT; rows sharing one DNA sequence were then combined. TCRdb assigned the V and J calls; the authors' analysis was not used. A total of 2,000 to 2,500 delta-chain clones appear in this sample, about an eighth of them only once. The top ten constitute over 50% of the sample.

This clone counts as large (0.1 to 1%). The antigen it binds to is not known. One base away there is no much larger clone; base qualities are not given. The sample has other DNA sequences that encode this CDR3 too. Sequencing was performed on gamma-delta T cells enriched from blood buffy coat, or unenriched PBMCs (not recorded which). This sequence uses TRDV2 and TRDJ3, with 8 middle bases fitting TRDD3. The sequence was obtained from a human donor in good health. The CDR3: CACDTMTGGASWDTRQMFF. The nucleotides read TGTGCCTGTGACACGATGACTGGGGGGGCGTCCTGGGACACCCGACAGATGTTTTTC.